These T cell receptor beta chains were read from a single sample in a study of blood T cell repertoires in COVID-19. TCRdb keeps only in-frame clones here, not all; method: immunoSEQ multiplex PCR. The sample lists about 390,000 clones, just under 90% occurring once. The sequencing input was PBMCs or T cells enriched from blood (not recorded which). The origin of the receptors is a woman in her fifties or sixties who had recovered from COVID-19. Both conserved end residues are part of each CDR3. The D gene is left open where the match is weak. Clone size is not always given. Where it is, it says once, few, many or a class for expanded clones.

>TRBV28|TRBJ1-6|-|-
CASNNNSPLHF
TGTGCCAGCAACAACAATTCACCCCTCCACTTT
>TRBV5-5|TRBJ1-4|-|-
CASSLAGQRNEKLFF
TGTGCCAGCAGCTTGGCCGGACAGCGGAATGAAAAACTGTTTTTT
>TRBV20-1|TRBJ2-5|-|-
CSARQVETQYF
TGCAGTGCTCGACAGGTGGAGACCCAGTACTTC
>TRBV7-2|TRBJ2-1|-|-
CASSLGTSEQFF
TGTGCCAGCAGCCTTGGGACATCTGAGCAGTTCTTC
>TRBV6-5|TRBJ1-2|-|few
CASGGERDGYTF
TGTGCCAGCGGAGGGGAGAGAGATGGCTACACCTTC
>TRBV27|TRBJ2-1|TRBD2|-
CASSLGSSGGTSEQFF
TGTGCCAGCAGTTTAGGATCTAGCGGGGGGACCTCTGAGCAGTTCTTC
>TRBV19|TRBJ1-5|-|-
CASSRGFDQPQHF
TGTGCCAGTAGTAGAGGCTTCGATCAGCCCCAGCATTTT
>TRBV6-5|TRBJ2-7|-|-
CASRKIYEQYF
TGTGCCAGCCGTAAAATTTACGAGCAGTACTTC
>TRBV4-1|TRBJ1-2|-|-
CASSHGPAGYGYTF
TGCGCCAGCAGCCACGGCCCCGCGGGCTATGGCTACACCTTC
>TRBV12-3/TRBV12-4|TRBJ1-5|-|-
CASSFNKNQPQHF
TGTGCCAGCAGTTTTAACAAAAATCAGCCCCAGCATTTT
>TRBV4-2|TRBJ1-6|-|once
CASSQDRGESPLHF
TGTGCCAGCAGCCAAGATAGGGGCGAATCACCCCTCCACTTT
>TRBV2|TRBJ1-1|-|few
CASSEGGGIPIKAFF
TGTGCCAGCAGTGAAGGGGGAGGGATCCCCATTAAAGCTTTCTTT
>TRBV7-9|TRBJ2-2|-|-
CASSTTDSTGELFF
TGTGCCAGCAGCACTACGGACTCCACCGGGGAGCTGTTTTTT
>TRBV12-5|TRBJ2-2|TRBD2|-
CASGKLAGGPGTGELFF
TGTGCTAGTGGGAAGCTAGCGGGGGGGCCGGGAACCGGGGAGCTGTTTTTT
>TRBV28|TRBJ1-5|TRBD1|-
CAIQQGANQPQHF
TGTGCCATACAACAGGGGGCTAATCAGCCCCAGCATTTT
>TRBV18|TRBJ1-1|TRBD1|-
CASSGGTANTEAFF
TGTGCCAGCTCAGGCGGGACAGCGAACACTGAAGCTTTCTTT
>TRBV28|TRBJ1-6|-|-
CASSPQVRGSYNSPLHF
TGTGCCAGCAGTCCACAGGTCAGGGGCTCCTATAATTCACCCCTCCACTTT
>TRBV12-3/TRBV12-4|TRBJ1-1|-|-
CASRTFSGVQAFF
TGTGCCAGCAGGACATTTTCAGGGGTTCAAGCTTTCTTT
>TRBV18|TRBJ1-2|-|-
CASSDGTFGYTF
TGTGCCAGCTCAGACGGGACATTCGGCTACACCTTC
>TRBV7-2|TRBJ2-3|TRBD2|-
CASSLLSGGTDTQYF
TGTGCCAGCAGCTTACTGAGCGGGGGCACAGATACGCAGTATTTT
>TRBV27|TRBJ1-2|-|-
CASGGTGTHYGYTF
TGTGCCAGCGGCGGCACGGGGACACACTATGGCTACACCTTC
>TRBV18|TRBJ1-1|-|-
CASSPRASTNTEAFF
TGTGCCAGCTCACCACGGGCCAGCACGAACACTGAAGCTTTCTTT
>TRBV4-1|TRBJ2-1|-|once
CASSRTGGVINEQFF
TGCGCCAGCAGCCGCACCGGCGGGGTGATTAATGAGCAGTTCTTC
>TRBV11-3|TRBJ2-1|-|-
CASSLDASYNEQFF
TGTGCCAGCAGCTTAGATGCCAGCTACAATGAGCAGTTCTTC
>TRBV7-2|TRBJ1-1|-|-
CASSQPSFVRGAGTEAFF
TGTGCCAGCAGCCAGCCATCCTTCGTTCGGGGGGCAGGGACTGAAGCTTTCTTT
>TRBV5-1|TRBJ1-1|-|few
CASSWRTVTTEAFF
TGCGCCAGCAGCTGGAGGACGGTAACCACTGAAGCTTTCTTT
>TRBV4-1|TRBJ1-1|-|many
CASSQDSKATGNTEAFF
TGCGCCAGCAGCCAAGATTCCAAGGCGACAGGGAACACTGAAGCTTTCTTT
>TRBV19|TRBJ1-3|TRBD1|-
CASRSTGTGNTIYF
TGTGCCAGTCGTTCGACAGGGACAGGAAACACCATATATTTT
>TRBV19|TRBJ1-3|-|-
CASSPWTGNTIYF
TGTGCCAGTAGTCCCTGGACAGGAAACACCATATATTTT
>TRBV28|TRBJ1-4|TRBD1|-
CASSSGGTGGEKLFF
TGTGCCAGCAGTTCAGGCGGGACAGGAGGTGAAAAACTGTTTTTT
>TRBV2|TRBJ2-1|TRBD2|-
CASRPTSGGPNEQFF
TGTGCCAGCAGACCAACTAGCGGGGGACCCAATGAGCAGTTCTTC
>TRBV14|TRBJ1-1|-|-
CASSPKQGLSAFF
TGTGCCAGCAGCCCAAAGCAGGGCCTGAGCGCTTTCTTT
>TRBV5-4|TRBJ1-6|-|-
CASSLASSPLHF
TGTGCCAGCAGCTTGGCTTCTTCACCCCTCCACTTT
>TRBV4-1|TRBJ2-7|TRBD1|-
CASSQPGQGSYEQYF
TGCGCCAGCAGCCAACCGGGACAGGGATCCTACGAGCAGTACTTC
>TRBV6-2/TRBV6-3|TRBJ2-3|-|-
CASSYSFNSLTDTQYF
TGTGCCAGCAGTTACTCGTTTAACTCCCTCACAGATACGCAGTATTTT
>TRBV30|TRBJ2-2|-|-
CAWTPRTGELFF
TGTGCCTGGACCCCGAGAACCGGGGAGCTGTTTTTT
>TRBV6-5|TRBJ2-7|-|-
CASSYGTGTYEQYF
TGTGCCAGCAGTTACGGGACTGGTACCTACGAGCAGTACTTC
>TRBV19|TRBJ1-1|TRBD1|-
CASSLWGFDRATEAFF
TGTGCCAGTAGCCTTTGGGGGTTCGACAGGGCCACTGAAGCTTTCTTT
>TRBV7-3|TRBJ2-3|TRBD2|once
CASSARSGTSGVADTQYF
TGTGCCAGCAGCGCCCGATCCGGGACTAGCGGGGTGGCCGATACGCAGTATTTT
>TRBV6-6|TRBJ1-5|-|-
CASSYLAGVLQPQHF
TGTGCCAGCAGTTACTTGGCAGGGGTTTTGCAGCCCCAGCATTTT
>TRBV6-5|TRBJ1-2|-|-
CASSYSADHYGYTF
TGTGCCAGCAGTTATTCCGCGGATCACTATGGCTACACCTTC
>TRBV10-3|TRBJ1-1|TRBD1|-
CAISGQQGASSEAFF
TGTGCCATCAGTGGTCAACAGGGGGCTAGCTCTGAAGCTTTCTTT
>TRBV18|TRBJ1-1|-|-
CASSPLAEAHTEAFF
TGTGCCAGCTCACCCTTAGCCGAGGCCCACACTGAAGCTTTCTTT
>TRBV30|TRBJ1-2|-|-
CAWSEGDGYTF
TGTGCCTGGAGCGAAGGGGATGGCTACACCTTC
>TRBV15|TRBJ1-3|TRBD1|few
CATSRGQGVGNTIYF
TGTGCCACCAGCAGAGGACAGGGGGTGGGAAACACCATATATTTT
>TRBV30|TRBJ1-6|TRBD1|-
CAWSVAGGGSSPLHF
TGTGCCTGGAGCGTTGCAGGGGGCGGGAGTTCACCCCTCCACTTT
>TRBV6-1|TRBJ2-1|TRBD1|-
CASSWGTGIPNEQFF
TGTGCCAGCAGTTGGGGGACAGGGATTCCAAATGAGCAGTTCTTC